This record covers a single T cell receptor (beta chain). The data were taken from a study of blood T cell repertoires in COVID-19. Across the whole study: PBMCs, B-cell-depleted T cells, or T cells were the source of the cDNA or gDNA that made up the material.

The CDR3 loop spans 14 amino acids. Germline CDR1 is SNHLY and CDR2 is FYNNEI. Trimming stripped 5 bases from V and 7 bases from J, with 14 bases between. Authors' methods: Estimation of nucleated cell counts relied on the amplification of reference gene primers. Clones were read by immunoSEQ multiplex PCR, and TCRdb kept only the in-frame ones, dropping some. V and J calls plus clone size are reproduced from that table; the DNA served to infer D and trimming. The sample lists fewer than 150,000 clones; 65% to 90% were seen once. The source is a man aged 50 to 59 with acute or convalescent COVID-19. The specimen sequenced was peripheral blood. This chain connects TRBV2 to TRBJ2-2, with D possibly matching TRBD2 (5 bases). CDR3 loop: CASSQPGEIGELFF. The CDR3 bases are TGTGCCAGCAGTCAACCCGGGGAGATCGGGGAGCTGTTTTTT. The whole variable domain, remainder taken from reference TRBV2 and TRBJ2-2, is EPEVTQTPSHQVTQMGQEVILRCVPISNHLYFYWYRQILGQKVEFLVSFYNNEISEKSEIFDDQFSVERPDGSNFTLKIRSTKLEDSAMYFCASSQPGEIGELFFGEGSRLTVL.